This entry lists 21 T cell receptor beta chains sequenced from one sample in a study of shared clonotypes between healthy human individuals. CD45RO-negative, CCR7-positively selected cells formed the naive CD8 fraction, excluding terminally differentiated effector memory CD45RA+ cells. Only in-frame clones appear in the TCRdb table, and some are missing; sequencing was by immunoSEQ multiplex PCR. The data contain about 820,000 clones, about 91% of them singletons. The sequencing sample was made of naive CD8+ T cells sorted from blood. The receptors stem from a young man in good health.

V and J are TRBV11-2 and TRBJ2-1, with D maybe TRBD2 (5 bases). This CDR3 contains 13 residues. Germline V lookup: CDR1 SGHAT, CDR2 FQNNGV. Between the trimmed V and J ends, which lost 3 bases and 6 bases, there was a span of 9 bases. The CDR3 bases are TGTGCCAGCAGCTTGGAGGTTTCCAATGAGCAGTTCTTC. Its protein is CASSLEVSNEQFF.

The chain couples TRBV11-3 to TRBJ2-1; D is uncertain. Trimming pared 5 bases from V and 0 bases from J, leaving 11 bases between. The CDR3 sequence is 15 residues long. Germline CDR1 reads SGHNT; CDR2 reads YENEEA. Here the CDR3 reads CASSPSSGSYNEQFF. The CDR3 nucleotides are TGTGCCAGCAGCCCGAGCTCGGGCTCCTACAATGAGCAGTTCTTC.

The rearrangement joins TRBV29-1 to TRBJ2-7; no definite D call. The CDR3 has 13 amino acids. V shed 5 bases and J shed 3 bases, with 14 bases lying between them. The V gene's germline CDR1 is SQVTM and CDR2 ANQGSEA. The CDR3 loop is CSVLRRPHYEQYF. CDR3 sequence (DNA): TGCAGCGTTTTGCGGCGTCCACACTACGAGCAGTACTTC.

The chain's CDR3 is CASSSEPGLDRNEQFF. The DNA of the CDR3 is TGTGCCAGCAGCTCTGAACCGGGACTAGATAGGAATGAGCAGTTCTTC. The gene calls are TRBV9 and TRBJ2-1; 8 nucleotides match TRBD2. Looked up from germline, CDR1 is SGDLS and CDR2 is YYNGEE. There are 16 residues in the CDR3. J gave up 7 bases and V 4 bases, and 13 bases lay outside the gene matches.

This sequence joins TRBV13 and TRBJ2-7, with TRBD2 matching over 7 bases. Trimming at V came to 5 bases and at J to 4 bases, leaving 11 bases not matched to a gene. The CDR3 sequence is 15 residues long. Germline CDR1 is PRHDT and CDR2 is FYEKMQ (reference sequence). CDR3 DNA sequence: TGTGCCAGCAGCCCTATGGGGGAGGGCCGTTACGAGCAGTACTTC. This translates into CASSPMGEGRYEQYF.

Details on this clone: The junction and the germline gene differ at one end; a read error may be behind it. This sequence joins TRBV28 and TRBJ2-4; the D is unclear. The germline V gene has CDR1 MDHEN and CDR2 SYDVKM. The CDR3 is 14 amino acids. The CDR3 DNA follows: TGTGCCAGCAGTTTTTCAATTACCAAACACATTCAGTACTTC. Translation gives CASSFSITKHIQYF.

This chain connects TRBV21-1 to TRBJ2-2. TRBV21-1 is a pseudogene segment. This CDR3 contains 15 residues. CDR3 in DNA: TGTGCCAGCAGCAAAAGGGACGCCAACCGCGGGGAGCTGTTTTTT. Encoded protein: CASSKRDANRGELFF.

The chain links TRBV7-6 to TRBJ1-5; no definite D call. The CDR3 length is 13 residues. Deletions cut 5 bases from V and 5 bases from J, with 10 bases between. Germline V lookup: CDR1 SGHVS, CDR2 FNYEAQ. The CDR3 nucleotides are TGTGCCAGCAGCCAAGACCCCGATCAGCCCCAGCATTTT. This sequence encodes CASSQDPDQPQHF.

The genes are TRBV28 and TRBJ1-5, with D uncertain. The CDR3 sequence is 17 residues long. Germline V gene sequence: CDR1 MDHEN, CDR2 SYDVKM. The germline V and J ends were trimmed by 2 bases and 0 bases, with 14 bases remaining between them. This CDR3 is CASSLRSEVYSNQPQHF. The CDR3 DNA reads TGTGCCAGCAGTTTAAGGTCAGAAGTTTATAGCAATCAGCCCCAGCATTTT.

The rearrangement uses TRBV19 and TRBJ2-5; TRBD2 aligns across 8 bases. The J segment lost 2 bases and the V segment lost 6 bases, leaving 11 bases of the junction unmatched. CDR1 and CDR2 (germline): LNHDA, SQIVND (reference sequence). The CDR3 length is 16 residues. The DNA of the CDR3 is TGTGCCAGTAGGCCCTTCCACGGGGGGGGTCAAGAGACCCAGTACTTC. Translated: CASRPFHGGGQETQYF.

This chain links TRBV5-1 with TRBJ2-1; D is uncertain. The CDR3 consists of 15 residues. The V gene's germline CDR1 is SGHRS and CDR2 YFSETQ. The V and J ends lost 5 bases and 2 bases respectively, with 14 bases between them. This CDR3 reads CASRIGLAAYNEQFF. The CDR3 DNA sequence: TGCGCCAGCAGAATAGGTTTAGCAGCCTACAATGAGCAGTTCTTC.

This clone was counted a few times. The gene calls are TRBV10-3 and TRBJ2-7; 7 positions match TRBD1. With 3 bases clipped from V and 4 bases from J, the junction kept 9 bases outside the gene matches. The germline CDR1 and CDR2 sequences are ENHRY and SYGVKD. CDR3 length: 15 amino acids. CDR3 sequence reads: CAISDPGTAVYEQYF. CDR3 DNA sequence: TGTGCCATCAGTGATCCTGGGACAGCAGTATACGAGCAGTACTTC.

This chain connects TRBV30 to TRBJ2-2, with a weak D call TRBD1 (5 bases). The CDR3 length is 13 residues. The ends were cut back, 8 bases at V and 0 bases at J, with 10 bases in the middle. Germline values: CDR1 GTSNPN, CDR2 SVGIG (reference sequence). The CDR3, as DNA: TGTGCCCACAGGCCTGCGAACACCGGGGAGCTGTTTTTT. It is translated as CAHRPANTGELFF. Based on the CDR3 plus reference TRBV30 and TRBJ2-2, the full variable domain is SQTIHQWPATLVQPVGSPLSLECTVEGTSNPNLYWYRQAAGRGLQLLFYSVGIGQISSEVPQNLSASRPQDRQFILSSKKLLLSDSGFYLCAHRPANTGELFFGEGSRLTVL.

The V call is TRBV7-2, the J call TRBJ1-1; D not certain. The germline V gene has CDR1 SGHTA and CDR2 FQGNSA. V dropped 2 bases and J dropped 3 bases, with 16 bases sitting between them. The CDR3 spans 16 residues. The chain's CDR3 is CASSLRHPTPHTEAFF. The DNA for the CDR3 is TGTGCCAGCAGCTTAAGACACCCCACCCCTCACACTGAAGCTTTCTTT.

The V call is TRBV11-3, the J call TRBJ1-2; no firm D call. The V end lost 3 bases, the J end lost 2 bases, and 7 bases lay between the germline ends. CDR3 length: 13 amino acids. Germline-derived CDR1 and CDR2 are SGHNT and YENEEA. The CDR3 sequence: CASSLSGNYGYTF. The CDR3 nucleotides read TGTGCCAGCAGCTTGTCAGGAAACTATGGCTACACCTTC. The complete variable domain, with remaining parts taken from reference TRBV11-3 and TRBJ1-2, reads EAGVVQSPRYKIIEKKQPVAFWCNPISGHNTLYWYLQNLGQGPELLIRYENEEAVDDSQLPKDRFSAERLKGVDSTLKIQPAELGDSAVYLCASSLSGNYGYTFGSGTRLTVV.

The CDR3 region has the DNA TGTGCCAGCAGCCCTGGGGCGGGCTTGGGGCTGAACACTGAAGCTTTCTTT. Its protein is CASSPGAGLGLNTEAFF. This chain connects TRBV7-6 to TRBJ1-1; tentative D call: TRBD1 (5 bases). The V end lost 5 bases, the J end lost 0 bases, and 19 bases lay between the germline ends. The germline V gene has CDR1 SGHVS and CDR2 FNYEAQ. The CDR3 length is 17 residues.

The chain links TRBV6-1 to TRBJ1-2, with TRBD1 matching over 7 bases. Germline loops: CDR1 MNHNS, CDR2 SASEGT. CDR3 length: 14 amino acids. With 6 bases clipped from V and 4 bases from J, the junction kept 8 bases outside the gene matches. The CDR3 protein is CASRAQGSSYGYTF. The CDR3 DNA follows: TGTGCCAGCAGAGCACAGGGGTCGAGCTATGGCTACACCTTC.

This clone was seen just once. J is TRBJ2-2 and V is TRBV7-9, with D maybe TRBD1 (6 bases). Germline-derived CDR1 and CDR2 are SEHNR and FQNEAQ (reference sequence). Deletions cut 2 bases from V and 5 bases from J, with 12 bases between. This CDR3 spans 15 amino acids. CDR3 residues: CASSLRGSTTGELFF. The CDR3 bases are TGTGCCAGCAGCTTAAGGGGGAGTACGACCGGGGAGCTGTTTTTT.

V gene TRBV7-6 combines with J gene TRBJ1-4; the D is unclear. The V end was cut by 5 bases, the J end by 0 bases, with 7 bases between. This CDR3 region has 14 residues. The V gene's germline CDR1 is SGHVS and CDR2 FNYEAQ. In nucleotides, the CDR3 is TGTGCCAGCAGCCCCCGGCCAACTAATGAAAAACTGTTTTTT. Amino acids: CASSPRPTNEKLFF.

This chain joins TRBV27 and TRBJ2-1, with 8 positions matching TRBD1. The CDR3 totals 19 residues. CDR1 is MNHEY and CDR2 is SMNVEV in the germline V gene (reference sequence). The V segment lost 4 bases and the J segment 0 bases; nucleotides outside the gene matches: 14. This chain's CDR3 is CASSSRTGSTPFSYNEQFF. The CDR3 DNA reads TGTGCCAGCAGTTCCAGGACAGGGAGTACTCCCTTCTCCTACAATGAGCAGTTCTTC.

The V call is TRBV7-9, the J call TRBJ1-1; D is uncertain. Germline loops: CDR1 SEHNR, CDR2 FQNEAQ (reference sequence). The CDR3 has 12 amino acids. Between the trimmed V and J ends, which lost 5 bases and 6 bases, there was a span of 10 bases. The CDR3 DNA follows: TGTGCCAGCAGCCCCGCATTCCCTGAAGCTTTCTTT. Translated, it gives CASSPAFPEAFF. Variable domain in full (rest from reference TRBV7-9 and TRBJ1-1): DTGVSQNPRHKITKRGQNVTFRCDPISEHNRLYWYRQTLGQGPEFLTYFQNEAQLEKSRLLSDRFSAERPKGSFSTLEIQRTEQGDSAMYLCASSPAFPEAFFGQGTRLTVV.